This T cell receptor beta chain was retrieved from a study of read filtering for tumor transcriptome and immune sequencing. Study-wide context: Patients were approximately 17 male and some 15 female, mean age approximately 60 years, range about 40 to 85.

This library used about 400 ng RNA and molecular barcoded adaptors spanning alpha/delta and beta/gamma chains. From the reads, TCRdb called clonotypes with MiXCR, one entry per CDR3 protein. The sample yields some 50,000 distinct CDR3 sequences, 20% seen once. Points from the study as a whole: About 81.9% of IR-seq clonotypes had one read, totaling about 3.5% of reads; RNA-seq: about 69% and 49%. IR-seq captured clonotypes deeper and more reliably than RNA-seq.

This clonotype has more than one count but fewer than ten. What it binds is unknown. The CDR3 runs to 13 residues. V gave up 1 base and J gave up 7 bases, with 11 bases separating them. The chain joins TRBV12-3 or TRBV12-4 to TRBJ2-7, with a weak D call TRBD1 (6 bases). The sequencing input was a population of CD138-negative cells sorted from bone marrow. This TCR was sampled from a donor at least 40 years old with multiple myeloma. DNA of the CDR3: TGTGCCAGCAGTTTAGTCCTAGGGGGAGAGCAGTACTTC. Amino acid sequence: CASSLVLGGEQYF.